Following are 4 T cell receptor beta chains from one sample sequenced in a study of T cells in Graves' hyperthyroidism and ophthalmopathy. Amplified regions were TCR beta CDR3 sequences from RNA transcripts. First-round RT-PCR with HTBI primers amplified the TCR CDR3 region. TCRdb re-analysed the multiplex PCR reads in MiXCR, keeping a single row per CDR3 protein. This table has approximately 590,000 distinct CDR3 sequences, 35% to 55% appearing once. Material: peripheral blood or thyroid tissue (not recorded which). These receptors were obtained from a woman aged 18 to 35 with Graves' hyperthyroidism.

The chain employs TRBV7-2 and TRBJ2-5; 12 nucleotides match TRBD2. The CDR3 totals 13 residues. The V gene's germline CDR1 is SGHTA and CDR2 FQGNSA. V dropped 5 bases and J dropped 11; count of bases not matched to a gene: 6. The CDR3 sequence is CASSQDLAGGQYF. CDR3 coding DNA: TGTGCCAGCAGCCAAGACCTAGCGGGAGGGCAGTACTTC.

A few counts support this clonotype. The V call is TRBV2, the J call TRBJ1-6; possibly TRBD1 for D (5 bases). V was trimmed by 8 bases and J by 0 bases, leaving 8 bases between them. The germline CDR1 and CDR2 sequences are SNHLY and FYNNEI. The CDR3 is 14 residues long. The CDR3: CASWGSSYNSPLHF. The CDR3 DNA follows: TGTGCCAGCTGGGGGAGCTCCTATAATTCACCCCTCCACTTT.

CDR3 nucleotide sequence: TGTGCCAGCAGCCAAGGCCCCCGGAGTCCCTATGGCTACACCTTC. This gives the protein CASSQGPRSPYGYTF. V gene TRBV14 combines with J gene TRBJ1-2, with no clear D. Trimming took 1 base from V and 4 from J, leaving 13 bases between them. CDR1 is SGHDN, CDR2 FVKESK, per germline. The CDR3 runs 15 residues. The full variable domain, with the rest looked up from reference TRBV14 and TRBJ1-2, is EAGVTQFPSHSVIEKGQTVTLRCDPISGHDNLYWYRRVMGKEIKFLLHFVKESKQDESGMPNNRFLAERTGGTYSTLKVQPAELEDSGVYFCASSQGPRSPYGYTFGSGTRLTVV.

This CDR3 reads CASSQPGTEIGNTIYF. DNA of the CDR3: TGTGCCAGCAGCCAGCCCGGGACAGAGATTGGAAACACCATATATTTT. This rearrangement joins TRBV14 to TRBJ1-3; 7 bases align to TRBD1. The ends lost 3 bases at V and 3 bases at J; junction bases unmatched: 8. The CDR3 loop spans 16 amino acids. Looked up from germline, CDR1 is SGHDN and CDR2 is FVKESK.